This T cell receptor (beta chain) was observed in a study of post-analysis software for immune sequencing data. Study observations and caveats: Patients had higher frequencies than controls of roughly 5 TRBV segments, including TRBV5-6, TRBV5-1 and TRBV20-1.

Trimming removed 2 bases at V and 2 bases at J, with 13 bases between. The CDR3 length is 15 residues. Germline CDR1 is KGHSH and CDR2 is LQKENI. Incorporated into the TCR beta cDNA libraries were unique molecular identifiers, which served to reduce PCR and sequencing biases. There were 1 to 10 million T cells, and approximately 480,000 cDNA molecules came from them. TCRdb itself ran the PCR reads through MiXCR, one entry per CDR3 protein. The sample consists of over 300,000 distinct CDR3 sequences, roughly 38% of them appearing once. Concerning this clonotype itself: Its antigen is undetermined.

V gene TRBV18 combines with J gene TRBJ2-7; tentatively, D is TRBD1 (5 bases). Sequencing was done on a sample of blood. The TCR originated in a girl aged 5 to 17 with multiple sclerosis. The CDR3 sequence: CASSPGAGSTYEQYF. The CDR3 region has the DNA TGTGCCAGCTCACCAGGGGCAGGGTCTACCTACGAGCAGTACTTC.